This is a list of T cell receptor beta chains from one sample in a study of vaccination effects on CD4 cells after COVID-19. Here immunoSEQ multiplex PCR was the method, and the copy in TCRdb shows in-frame clones only, minus some. The table shows tens of thousands of clones, with around three quarters occurring only once. Their recognized antigens are unknown. The specimen comprised CD4+ T cells from PBMCs cultured with HCoV-229E spike peptides, sampled after COVID-19 vaccination. The source is a human donor who received a COVID-19 vaccine. CDR3s include the opening cysteine and the closing phenylalanine or tryptophan. The order of the fields is J gene, V gene, clone size, CDR3 protein. The size entry is marked missing in some rows and otherwise reads once, few, many or a size class.

J gene: TRBJ1-2; V gene: TRBV4-1; clone size: .; CDR3 protein: CASSQSQTLNYGYTF
J gene: TRBJ1-1; V gene: TRBV5-1; clone size: .; CDR3 protein: CASSSNAGLMNTEAFF
J gene: TRBJ1-6; V gene: TRBV27; clone size: many; CDR3 protein: CASRSTGELSYNSPLHF
J gene: TRBJ2-1; V gene: TRBV7-8; clone size: .; CDR3 protein: CASSPTRRDSHLGNEQFF
J gene: TRBJ1-6; V gene: TRBV4-1; clone size: .; CDR3 protein: CASSQVIPFYNSPLHF
J gene: TRBJ2-1; V gene: TRBV5-1; clone size: .; CDR3 protein: CASSPRGSGHNEQFF
J gene: TRBJ1-1; V gene: TRBV29-1; clone size: .; CDR3 protein: CSVHRGFAEAFF
J gene: TRBJ1-5; V gene: TRBV19; clone size: .; CDR3 protein: CASSISHRGRPQHF
J gene: TRBJ1-5; V gene: TRBV7-8; clone size: .; CDR3 protein: CASSTWDREYQPQHF
J gene: TRBJ1-2; V gene: TRBV6-5; clone size: few; CDR3 protein: CASSYLGGGYGYTF
J gene: TRBJ1-5; V gene: TRBV18; clone size: .; CDR3 protein: CASSTGTGGTNQPQHF
J gene: TRBJ1-2; V gene: TRBV5-8; clone size: once; CDR3 protein: CASSVKRYYGYTF
J gene: TRBJ2-5; V gene: TRBV5-1; clone size: .; CDR3 protein: CASSRGTAQETQYF
J gene: TRBJ1-6; V gene: TRBV28; clone size: once; CDR3 protein: CASRPGQGAYSPLHF
J gene: TRBJ2-2; V gene: TRBV2; clone size: .; CDR3 protein: CASSLGGGILNTGELFF
J gene: TRBJ1-1; V gene: TRBV9; clone size: .; CDR3 protein: CASSAREGTEAFF
J gene: TRBJ1-6; V gene: TRBV5-4; clone size: once; CDR3 protein: CASSPGGTRNSPLHF
J gene: TRBJ1-1; V gene: TRBV5-1; clone size: .; CDR3 protein: CASSSDRAVNTEAFF
J gene: TRBJ1-1; V gene: TRBV9; clone size: once; CDR3 protein: CASSVGPGQGQNTEAFF
J gene: TRBJ2-1; V gene: TRBV6-5; clone size: .; CDR3 protein: CASSYSFGQGGGFF
J gene: TRBJ1-1; V gene: TRBV24-1; clone size: .; CDR3 protein: CATSAGGGVNTEAFF
J gene: TRBJ1-6; V gene: TRBV7-2; clone size: .; CDR3 protein: CASSLAMDLGSPLHF
J gene: TRBJ2-1; V gene: TRBV27; clone size: .; CDR3 protein: CASLLVVFVGWEQFF
J gene: TRBJ1-1; V gene: TRBV29-1; clone size: .; CDR3 protein: CSVETDRWGSGTEAFF
J gene: TRBJ1-5; V gene: TRBV6-2/TRBV6-3; clone size: few; CDR3 protein: CASSYSWGGSGQPQHF
J gene: TRBJ2-1; V gene: TRBV5-1; clone size: once; CDR3 protein: CASSLEQVAYNEQFF
J gene: TRBJ2-3; V gene: TRBV10-2; clone size: .; CDR3 protein: CASSVRPDTQYF
J gene: TRBJ2-3; V gene: TRBV6-6; clone size: .; CDR3 protein: CASSYPGDDTQYF
J gene: TRBJ2-3; V gene: TRBV6-5; clone size: .; CDR3 protein: CASQGRQGGTDTQYF
J gene: TRBJ2-5; V gene: TRBV3-1/TRBV3-2; clone size: once; CDR3 protein: CASSQWRGRREETQYF
J gene: TRBJ1-5; V gene: TRBV7-3; clone size: few; CDR3 protein: CASSRSGTGMDQPQHF
J gene: TRBJ1-5; V gene: TRBV4-1; clone size: .; CDR3 protein: CASSQVGGKAPQHF
J gene: TRBJ2-1; V gene: TRBV7-3; clone size: .; CDR3 protein: CASSLDRNNEQFF
J gene: TRBJ1-6; V gene: TRBV30; clone size: .; CDR3 protein: CAWSTNSPLHF
J gene: TRBJ2-1; V gene: TRBV7-3; clone size: .; CDR3 protein: CASSLGLAGVDEQFF
J gene: TRBJ1-5; V gene: TRBV6-2/TRBV6-3; clone size: few; CDR3 protein: CASRPPGYNQPQHF
J gene: TRBJ1-1; V gene: TRBV7-2; clone size: .; CDR3 protein: CASSMSLTGSGEAFF
J gene: TRBJ2-5; V gene: TRBV2; clone size: .; CDR3 protein: CASSEVQGFGTQYF
J gene: TRBJ2-2; V gene: TRBV7-2; clone size: .; CDR3 protein: CASSLGEGGGLPGELFF
J gene: TRBJ1-2; V gene: TRBV5-1; clone size: .; CDR3 protein: CASSPDKNYGYTF
J gene: TRBJ2-1; V gene: TRBV2; clone size: .; CDR3 protein: CASSVRGNYNEQFF
J gene: TRBJ1-2; V gene: TRBV5-5; clone size: .; CDR3 protein: CASSLGMANYGYTF
J gene: TRBJ1-2; V gene: TRBV5-8; clone size: .; CDR3 protein: CASSLTTGEANYGYTF
J gene: TRBJ2-5; V gene: TRBV5-1; clone size: .; CDR3 protein: CASSLNAGSDETQYF
J gene: TRBJ2-6; V gene: TRBV27; clone size: .; CDR3 protein: CASSKDRGWANVLTF
J gene: TRBJ1-6; V gene: TRBV4-1; clone size: .; CDR3 protein: CASSQDGSNSPLHF
J gene: TRBJ1-1; V gene: TRBV7-8; clone size: few; CDR3 protein: CASSLTHRSQGLMLTEAFF
J gene: TRBJ1-1; V gene: TRBV18; clone size: .; CDR3 protein: CASSGPRGAEAFF
J gene: TRBJ2-4; V gene: TRBV5-1; clone size: .; CDR3 protein: CASSLESGTAKNIQYF
J gene: TRBJ1-3; V gene: TRBV6-5; clone size: few; CDR3 protein: CASSYTGAEGNTIYF
J gene: TRBJ2-5; V gene: TRBV5-4; clone size: .; CDR3 protein: CASRPGGQLTETQYF
J gene: TRBJ1-4; V gene: TRBV2; clone size: few; CDR3 protein: CASSSERGEKLFF
J gene: TRBJ1-5; V gene: TRBV30; clone size: .; CDR3 protein: CAWSNTGYSNQPQHF
J gene: TRBJ1-1; V gene: TRBV3-1/TRBV3-2; clone size: .; CDR3 protein: CASSKREGDTEAFF
J gene: TRBJ2-3; V gene: TRBV15; clone size: few; CDR3 protein: CATTGGVTDTQYF
J gene: TRBJ1-1; V gene: TRBV18; clone size: once; CDR3 protein: CASSPLQGVNTEAFF
J gene: TRBJ1-1; V gene: TRBV6-5; clone size: few; CDR3 protein: CASSYMGGMNTEAFF